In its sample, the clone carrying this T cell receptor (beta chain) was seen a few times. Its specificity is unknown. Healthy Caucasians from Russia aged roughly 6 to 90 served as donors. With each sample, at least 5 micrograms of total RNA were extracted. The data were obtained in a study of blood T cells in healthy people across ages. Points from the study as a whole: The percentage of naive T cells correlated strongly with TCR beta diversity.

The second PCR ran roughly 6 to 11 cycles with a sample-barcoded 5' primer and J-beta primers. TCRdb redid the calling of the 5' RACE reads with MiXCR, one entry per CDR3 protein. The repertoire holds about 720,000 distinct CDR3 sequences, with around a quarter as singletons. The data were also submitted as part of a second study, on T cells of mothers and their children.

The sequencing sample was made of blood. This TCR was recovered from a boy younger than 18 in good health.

The DNA for the CDR3 is TGCAGCGTTGTGGGACAGGGTGGATATGGCTACACCTTC. Amino acid sequence: CSVVGQGGYGYTF. The chain links TRBV29-1 to TRBJ1-2, with 9 bases matching TRBD1. This CDR3 region has 13 residues. Germline lookup yields CDR1 SQVTM and CDR2 ANQGSEA. Germline trimming cut 4 bases from V and 5 bases from J; bases unmatched to any gene: 5.